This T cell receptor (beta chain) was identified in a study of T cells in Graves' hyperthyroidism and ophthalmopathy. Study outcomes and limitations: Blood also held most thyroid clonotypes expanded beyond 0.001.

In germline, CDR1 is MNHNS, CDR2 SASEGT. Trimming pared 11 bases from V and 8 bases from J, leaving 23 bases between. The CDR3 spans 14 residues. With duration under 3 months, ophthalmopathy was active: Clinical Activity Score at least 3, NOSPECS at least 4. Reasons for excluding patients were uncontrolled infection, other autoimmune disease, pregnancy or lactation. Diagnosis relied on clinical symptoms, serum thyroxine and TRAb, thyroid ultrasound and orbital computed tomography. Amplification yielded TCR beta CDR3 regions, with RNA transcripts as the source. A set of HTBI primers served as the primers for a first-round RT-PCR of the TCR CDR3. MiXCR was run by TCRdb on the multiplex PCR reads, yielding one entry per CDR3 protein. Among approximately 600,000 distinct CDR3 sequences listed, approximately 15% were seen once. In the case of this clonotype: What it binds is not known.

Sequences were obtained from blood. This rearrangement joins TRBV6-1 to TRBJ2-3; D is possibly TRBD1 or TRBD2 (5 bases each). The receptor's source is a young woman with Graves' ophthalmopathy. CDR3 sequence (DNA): TGTGCCGGGGGAAGCACCCGCCCGGTTGGTACGCAGTATTTT. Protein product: CAGGSTRPVGTQYF.